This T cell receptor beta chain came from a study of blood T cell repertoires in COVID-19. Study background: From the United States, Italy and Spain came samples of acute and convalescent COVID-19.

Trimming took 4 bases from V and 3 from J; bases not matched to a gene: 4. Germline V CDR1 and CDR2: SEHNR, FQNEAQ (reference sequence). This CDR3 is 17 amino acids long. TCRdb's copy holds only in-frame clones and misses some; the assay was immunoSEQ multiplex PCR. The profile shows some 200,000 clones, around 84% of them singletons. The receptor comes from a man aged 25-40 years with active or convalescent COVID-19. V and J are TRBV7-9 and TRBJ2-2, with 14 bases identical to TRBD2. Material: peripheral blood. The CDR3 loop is CASSWTSGGIDTGELFF. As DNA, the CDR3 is TGTGCCAGCAGCTGGACTAGCGGGGGGATCGACACCGGGGAGCTGTTTTTT.